The entry below describes one T cell receptor (beta chain). This sample is part of a study of control samples from healthy donors and cancer patients. Only in-frame clones appear in the TCRdb table, and some are missing; sequencing was by immunoSEQ multiplex PCR. The sample comprises 150,000 to 200,000 clones, about 90% of which are singletons, and over 1.1% rests with the top ten. Germline V gene data show CDR1 as SNHLY and CDR2 as FYNNEI. Trimming shortened V by 1 base and J by 1 base, and 17 bases separated the two germline ends. The CDR3 is made up of 17 amino acids. This chain connects TRBV2 to TRBJ2-7, with a tentative D call TRBD2 (5 bases). The TCR comes from a woman aged 45-60 years in good health. The specimen sequenced was blood. CDR3 loop: CASSEERLASRSYEQYF. In DNA form, the CDR3 reads TGTGCCAGCAGTGAAGAGCGTCTAGCAAGCCGTTCCTACGAGCAGTACTTC.